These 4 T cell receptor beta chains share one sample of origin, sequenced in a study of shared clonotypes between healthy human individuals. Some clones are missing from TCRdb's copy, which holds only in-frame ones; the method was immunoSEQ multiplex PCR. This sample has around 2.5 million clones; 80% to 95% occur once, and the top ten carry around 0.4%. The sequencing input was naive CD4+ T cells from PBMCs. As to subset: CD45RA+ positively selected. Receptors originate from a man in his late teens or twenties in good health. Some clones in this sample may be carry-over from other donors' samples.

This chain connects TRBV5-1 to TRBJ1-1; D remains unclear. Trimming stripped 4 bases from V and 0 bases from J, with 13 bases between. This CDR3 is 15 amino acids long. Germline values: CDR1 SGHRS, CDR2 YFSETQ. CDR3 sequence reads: CASSLLLGMNTEAFF. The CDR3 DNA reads TGCGCCAGCAGCCTTTTACTGGGGATGAACACTGAAGCTTTCTTT.

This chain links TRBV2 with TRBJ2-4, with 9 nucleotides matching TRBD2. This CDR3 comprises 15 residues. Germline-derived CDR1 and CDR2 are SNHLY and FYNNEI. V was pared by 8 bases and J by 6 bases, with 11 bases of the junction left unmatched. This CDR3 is CASSKEREVVNIQYF. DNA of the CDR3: TGTGCCAGCTCAAAAGAGCGGGAGGTGGTAAACATTCAGTACTTC.

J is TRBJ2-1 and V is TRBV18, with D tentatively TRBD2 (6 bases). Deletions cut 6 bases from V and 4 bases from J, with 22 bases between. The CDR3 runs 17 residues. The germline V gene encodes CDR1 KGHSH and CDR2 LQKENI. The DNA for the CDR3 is TGTGCCAGCTCGAGAGACAGTCGACTAGGCCCTTACAATGAGCAGTTCTTC. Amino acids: CASSRDSRLGPYNEQFF.

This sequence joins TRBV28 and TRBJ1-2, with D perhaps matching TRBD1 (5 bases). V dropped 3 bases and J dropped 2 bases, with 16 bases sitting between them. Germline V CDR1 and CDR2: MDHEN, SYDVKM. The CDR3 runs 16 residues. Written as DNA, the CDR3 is TGTGCCAGCAGTTTGCAAACTTGGGGGGGAAACTATGGCTACACCTTC. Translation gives CASSLQTWGGNYGYTF.